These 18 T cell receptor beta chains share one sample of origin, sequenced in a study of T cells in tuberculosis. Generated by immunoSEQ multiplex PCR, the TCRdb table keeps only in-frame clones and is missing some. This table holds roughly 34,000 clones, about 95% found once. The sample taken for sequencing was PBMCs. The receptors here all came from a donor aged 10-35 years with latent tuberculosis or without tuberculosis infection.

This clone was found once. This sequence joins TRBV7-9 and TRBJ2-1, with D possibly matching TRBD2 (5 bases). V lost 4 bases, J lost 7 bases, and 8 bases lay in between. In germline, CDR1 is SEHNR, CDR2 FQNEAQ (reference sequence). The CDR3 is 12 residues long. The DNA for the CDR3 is TGTGCCAGCAGCTGGGAGCTTAATGAGCAGTTCTTC. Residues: CASSWELNEQFF.

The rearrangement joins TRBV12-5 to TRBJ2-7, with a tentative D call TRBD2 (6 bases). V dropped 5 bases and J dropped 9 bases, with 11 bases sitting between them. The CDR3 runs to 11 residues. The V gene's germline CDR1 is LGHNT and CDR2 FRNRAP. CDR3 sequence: CASGTDYGQYF. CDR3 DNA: TGTGCTAGTGGTACGGACTATGGGCAGTACTTC.

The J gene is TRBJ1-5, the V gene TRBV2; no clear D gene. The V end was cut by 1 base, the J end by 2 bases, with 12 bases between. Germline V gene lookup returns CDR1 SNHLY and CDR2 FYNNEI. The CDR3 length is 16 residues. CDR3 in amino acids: CASSEVGFLGNQPQHF. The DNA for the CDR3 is TGTGCCAGCAGTGAAGTCGGGTTCCTTGGCAATCAGCCCCAGCATTTT.

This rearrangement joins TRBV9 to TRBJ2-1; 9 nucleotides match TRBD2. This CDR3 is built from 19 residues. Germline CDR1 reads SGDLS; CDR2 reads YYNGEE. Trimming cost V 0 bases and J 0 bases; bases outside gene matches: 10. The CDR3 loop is CASSVEGASGASSYNEQFF. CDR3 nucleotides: TGTGCCAGCAGCGTAGAAGGGGCTAGCGGGGCCTCCTCCTACAATGAGCAGTTCTTC.

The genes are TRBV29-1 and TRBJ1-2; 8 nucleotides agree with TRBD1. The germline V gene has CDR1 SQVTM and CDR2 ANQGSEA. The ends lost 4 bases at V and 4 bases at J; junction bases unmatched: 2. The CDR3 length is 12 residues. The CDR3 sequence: CSVGGQGYGYTF. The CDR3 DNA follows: TGCAGCGTTGGCGGACAGGGCTATGGCTACACCTTC.

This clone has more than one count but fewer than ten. The CDR3 here is CASSWDRSSGNTIYF. CDR3 DNA sequence: TGTGCCAGCAGCTGGGACAGGAGCTCTGGAAACACCATATATTTT. This chain uses TRBV7-2 with TRBJ1-3; 8 bases align to TRBD1. The CDR3 length is 15 residues. V lost 4 bases, J lost 0 bases, and 2 bases stayed unmatched. Germline V gene sequence: CDR1 SGHTA, CDR2 FQGNSA.

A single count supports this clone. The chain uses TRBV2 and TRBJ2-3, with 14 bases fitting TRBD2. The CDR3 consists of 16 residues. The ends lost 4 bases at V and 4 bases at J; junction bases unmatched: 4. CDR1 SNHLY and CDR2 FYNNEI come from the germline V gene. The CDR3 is CASSVGTSGRSDTQYF. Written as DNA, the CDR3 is TGTGCCAGCAGTGTCGGGACTAGCGGGAGATCAGATACGCAGTATTTT.

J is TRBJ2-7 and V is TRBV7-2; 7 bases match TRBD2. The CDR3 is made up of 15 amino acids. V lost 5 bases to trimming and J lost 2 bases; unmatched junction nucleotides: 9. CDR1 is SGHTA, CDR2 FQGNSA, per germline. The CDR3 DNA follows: TGTGCCAGCAGCCCCTCGGGAGGACTTACCTACGAGCAGTACTTC. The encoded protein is CASSPSGGLTYEQYF.

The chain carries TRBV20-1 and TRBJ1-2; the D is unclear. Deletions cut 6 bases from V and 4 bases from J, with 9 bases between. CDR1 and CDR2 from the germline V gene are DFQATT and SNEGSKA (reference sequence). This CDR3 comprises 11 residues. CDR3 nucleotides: TGCAGTGCCCGAGCACCCTATGGCTACACCTTC. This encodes CSARAPYGYTF.

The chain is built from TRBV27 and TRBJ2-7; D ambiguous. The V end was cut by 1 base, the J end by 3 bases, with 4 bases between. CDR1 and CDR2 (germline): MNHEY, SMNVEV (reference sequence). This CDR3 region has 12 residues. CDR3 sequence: CASSLFYYEQYF. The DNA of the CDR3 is TGTGCCAGCAGTTTATTTTACTACGAGCAGTACTTC.

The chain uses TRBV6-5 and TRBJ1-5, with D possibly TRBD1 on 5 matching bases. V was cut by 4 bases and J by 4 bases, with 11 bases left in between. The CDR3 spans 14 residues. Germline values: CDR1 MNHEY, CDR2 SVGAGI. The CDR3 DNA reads TGTGCCAGCAGTTCTGGGGCTTGGAATCAGCCCCAGCATTTT. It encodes CASSSGAWNQPQHF.

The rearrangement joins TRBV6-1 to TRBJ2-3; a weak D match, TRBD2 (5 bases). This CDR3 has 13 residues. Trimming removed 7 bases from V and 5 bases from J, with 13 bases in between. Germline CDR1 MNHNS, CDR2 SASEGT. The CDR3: CASTPLGGDTQYF. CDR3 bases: TGTGCCAGCACCCCACTAGGCGGAGATACGCAGTATTTT.

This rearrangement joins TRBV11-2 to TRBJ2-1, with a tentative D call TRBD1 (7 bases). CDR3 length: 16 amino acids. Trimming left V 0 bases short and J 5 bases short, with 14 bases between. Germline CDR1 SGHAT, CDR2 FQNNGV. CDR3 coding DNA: TGTGCCAGCAGCTTAGATCCAGGGGGGAATGACAATGAGCAGTTCTTC. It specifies CASSLDPGGNDNEQFF.

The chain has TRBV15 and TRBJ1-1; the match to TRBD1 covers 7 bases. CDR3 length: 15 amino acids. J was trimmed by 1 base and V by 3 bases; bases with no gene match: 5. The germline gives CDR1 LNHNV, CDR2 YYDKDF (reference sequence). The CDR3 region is CATSRRDSANTEAFF. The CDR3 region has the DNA TGTGCCACCAGCAGGCGGGACAGCGCGAACACTGAAGCTTTCTTT.

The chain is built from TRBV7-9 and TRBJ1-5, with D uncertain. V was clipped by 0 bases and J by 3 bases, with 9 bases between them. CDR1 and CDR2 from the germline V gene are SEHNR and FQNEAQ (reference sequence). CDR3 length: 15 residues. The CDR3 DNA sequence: TGTGCCAGCAGCTTAGCCGGGAGGGACAATCAGCCCCAGCATTTT. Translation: CASSLAGRDNQPQHF.

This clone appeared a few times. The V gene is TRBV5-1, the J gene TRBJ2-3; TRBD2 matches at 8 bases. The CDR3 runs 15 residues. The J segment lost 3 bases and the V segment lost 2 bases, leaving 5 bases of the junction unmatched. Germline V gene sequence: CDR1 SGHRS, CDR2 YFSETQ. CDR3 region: CASSLQAGETDTQYF. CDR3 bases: TGCGCCAGCAGCTTACAAGCGGGAGAAACAGATACGCAGTATTTT.

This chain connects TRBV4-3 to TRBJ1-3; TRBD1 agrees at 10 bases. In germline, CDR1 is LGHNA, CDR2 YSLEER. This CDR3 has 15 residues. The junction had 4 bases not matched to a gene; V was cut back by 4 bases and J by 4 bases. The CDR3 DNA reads TGCGCCAGCAGCCCGAGGACAGGGGGGGGAAACACCATATATTTT. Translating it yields CASSPRTGGGNTIYF.

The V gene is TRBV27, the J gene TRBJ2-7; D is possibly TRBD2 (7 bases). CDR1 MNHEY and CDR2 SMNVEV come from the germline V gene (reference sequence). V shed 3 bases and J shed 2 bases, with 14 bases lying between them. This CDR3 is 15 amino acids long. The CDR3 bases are TGTGCCAGCAGTTTGGGGGGGGGCCCAGCCTACGAGCAGTACTTC. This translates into CASSLGGGPAYEQYF.